The rows below give T cell receptor beta chains drawn from one sample of a study of glioma-infiltrating T cells after dendritic cell vaccination. Produced via immunoSEQ multiplex PCR; TCRdb's table is partial and in-frame only. This sample has 140 to 150 clones, with 92% found just once. Sequenced here: tumor tissue, sampled after dendritic cell vaccination. The receptors here all came from a human donor with glioblastoma. Both conserved end residues are part of each CDR3. The order of the fields is clone size, V gene, D gene, J gene, CDR3 protein, CDR3 DNA. A D gene is named only where the DNA matches it firmly. Clone size is not always given. Where it is, it says once, few, many or a class for expanded clones.

>NA|TRBV6-4|NA|TRBJ2-1
CASSEQGGRNEQFF
TGTGCCAGCAGTGAGCAGGGGGGTAGGAATGAGCAGTTCTTC
>NA|TRBV27|NA|TRBJ2-3
CASSLSVTTDTQYF
TGTGCCAGCAGTTTATCTGTTACTACAGATACGCAGTATTTT
>NA|TRBV29-1|TRBD1|TRBJ2-4
CSVDLGQGGVEYF
TGCAGCGTTGATTTGGGACAGGGAGGGGTTGAGTACTTC
>NA|TRBV4-1|NA|TRBJ2-2
CASSQDTGTGELFF
TGCGCCAGCAGCCAAGATACGGGGACCGGGGAGCTGTTTTTT
>NA|TRBV7-9|TRBD1|TRBJ2-7
CASRQQGFNEQYF
TGTGCCAGCAGGCAACAGGGGTTCAACGAGCAGTACTTC
>few|TRBV27|TRBD1|TRBJ2-7
CASSGQASSYEQYF
TGTGCCAGCAGCGGACAGGCGAGCTCCTACGAGCAGTACTTC
>NA|TRBV5-1|TRBD2|TRBJ2-2
CASSTSGGPPTGELFF
TGCGCCAGCAGCACTAGCGGGGGCCCCCCCACCGGGGAGCTGTTTTTT
>NA|TRBV7-9|NA|TRBJ1-6
CASSLGSGFYNSPLHF
TGTGCCAGCAGCTTAGGAAGCGGATTTTATAATTCACCCCTCCACTTT
>NA|TRBV19|NA|TRBJ2-1
CASTRGTTPNEQFF
TGTGCCAGTACCCGGGGGACCACCCCCAATGAGCAGTTCTTC
>NA|TRBV5-1|TRBD1|TRBJ2-1
CASSPSTGQGWGNEQFF
TGCGCCAGCAGCCCCTCCACCGGACAGGGGTGGGGCAATGAGCAGTTCTTC
>NA|TRBV5-1|NA|TRBJ1-1
CASRGETEAFF
TGCGCCAGCCGGGGGGAAACTGAAGCTTTCTTT